This T cell receptor beta chain stems from a study of T cell responses to AZD1222 COVID-19 vaccine (dated by TCRdb to the early 2020s). In terms of the full investigation: AZD1222 recipients given second doses at about 4 weeks or at about 12 weeks were pooled, since spike-specific TCR depth and breadth were not found to differ between the two schedules. TCR sequencing was performed for roughly 250 trial participants, of whom about 210 were given two doses of AZD1222 and around 25 were given two doses of MenACWY control vaccine. Trial participants were enrolled by age into subgroups of 18-55, 56-69 and 70-plus years, and around 140, 26 and 57 TCR-sequenced participants, respectively, were included in these subgroups. Findings and caveats that apply to the study as a whole: Vaccine-associated CD4 TCRs spanned the whole spike protein, with dominant responses in regions 160-218 and 743-854. Because no day 14 peak-response samples were available, the repertoires could be characterized only after the peak T cell response. Reportedly, almost half of the unique spike-specific TCRs recognized epitopes lying outside the regions that are mutated in the B.1.351 and B.1.1.7 variants. In the small 56-69-year group, the increase in depth fell short of significance, most likely because of low power. Most participants were white British and females outnumbered males, and the authors suggested that clonal diversity may have been underestimated. Conclusions about previously exposed vaccinees are limited, since just six AZD1222 recipients were seropositive for SARS-CoV-2 at baseline. After two AZD1222 doses, spike-specific TCR breadth and depth were significantly higher than at day 0 and than in MenACWY recipients.

The CDR3 regions of human TCRbeta chains were analyzed by immunosequencing. The study's processing was this. TCRs in the repertoires were compared against a reference library of SARS-CoV-2-specific TCRs that had been generated with the MIRA antigen-specificity platform. Breadth was defined as the fraction of unique TCRs that were SARS-CoV-2-associated. Depth was defined as the fraction of total T cells that were SARS-CoV-2-associated. Using the MIRA data, every spike-specific TCR was mapped to the spike region that the TCR reacted to and assigned to either a CD4 or a CD8 class. Log10-transformed breadth and depth values were compared by one-way ANOVA with Sidak's multiple comparisons tests. This immuneACCESS table, as held by TCRdb, lists in-frame sequences with V and J called but not all clones. Of the missing ones, under half trace to an unresolved V gene in checked studies; the others have no known cause. That table is the source of V, J and clone size, and D and trimming were worked out from the DNA. This sample holds roughly 130,000 clones; roughly 88% were observed only once. The ten largest make up approximately 8% of the sample.

Sample time point, as interpreted from the label and publication: baseline before first vaccination. Samples from vaccinated people were obtained from the UK trials COV001 and COV002, which included a single-blind randomized controlled phase 2/3 trial of AZD1222 (ChAdOx1 nCoV-19) in healthy adults. For TCRbeta chain sequencing, PBMC samples from trial participants were taken at day 0 and at day 28 after the second dose. The CDR3 numbers 15 residues from cysteine through phenylalanine. Here the CDR3 DNA is all that survives: 45 bases in frame from base 1. The V end loses 0 bases and the J end loses 3 bases, and a stretch of 10 bases separates them. Looking up the germline V gene yields CDR1 ENHRY and CDR2 SYGVKD. To note about this clone: What this receptor recognizes is not known. The record has no base qualities; no much larger clone is one base away.

This clonotype originated in an adult in good health. The sample consisted of peripheral blood, taken on day 0 of AZD1222 vaccination. The receptor chain draws on TRBV10-3 and TRBJ2-3; the D gene is perhaps TRBD2, on 6 matching bases. The nucleotides are TGTGCCATCAGTGAGTCTAGCGGTCGAACAGATACGCAGTATTTT. It specifies CAISESSGRTDTQYF.